The clone carrying this T cell receptor beta chain was detected a few times. The ends were cut back, 4 bases at V and 6 bases at J, with 6 bases in the middle. The CDR3 extends over 12 amino acids. Germline loops: CDR1 MNHEY, CDR2 SMNVEV (reference sequence). Original analysis: Scientists estimated how many nucleated cells there were by amplifying reference gene primers. Data came from immunoSEQ multiplex PCR; TCRdb stores just in-frame clones and leaves some out. D and trimming were read from the DNA, whereas the V and J calls and clone size are those reported in that table. Of about 180,000 clones in the sample, around 77% were seen once. These data belong to a study of blood T cell repertoires in COVID-19. In the study overall: The cDNA or gDNA used as material had been derived from T cells, B-cell-depleted T cells, or PBMCs.

The chain recombines TRBV27 with TRBJ2-2; unclear D gene. The sample comprised peripheral blood. The TCR originated in a man between 70 and 80 years old with active or convalescent COVID-19. This CDR3 is CASSSYAGELFF. In nucleotides, the CDR3 is TGTGCCAGCAGTTCCTATGCCGGGGAGCTGTTTTTT.